The following is a TCR beta chain sequence with its context. This entry belongs to a study of blood T cell repertoires in COVID-19. At the level of the study: PBMCs, B-cell-depleted T cells, or T cells provided the cDNA or gDNA that made up the material.

The method was immunoSEQ multiplex PCR; TCRdb's version includes in-frame clones alone and lacks a portion of them. The table shows almost 400,000 clones, with nearly 90% occurring only once. Grouping used clinical history reported by participants in a survey and questionnaire. V lost 2 bases, J lost 5 bases, and 12 bases lay in between. Germline V gene lookup returns CDR1 LGHNT and CDR2 FRNRAP. The CDR3 has 15 residues. What was sequenced was PBMCs or T cells enriched from blood (not recorded which). The J gene is TRBJ2-2, the V gene TRBV12-5; D is possibly TRBD2 (5 bases). This TCR was recovered from a woman aged 25 to 45 who had recovered from COVID-19. CDR3 bases: TGTGCTAGTGGTTTGTATACCGGAGGAACCGGGGAGCTGTTTTTT. Residues: CASGLYTGGTGELFF.